Shown below are 22 T cell receptor beta chains from a single sample sequenced in a study of blood T cell repertoires in COVID-19. The repertoire was sequenced with immunoSEQ multiplex PCR; TCRdb's copy has only in-frame clones and lacks some. Seen here are 90,000 to 100,000 clones, around 76% observed once, and the top ten hold 15% to 20%. The sequencing sample was made of peripheral blood. Every receptor here comes from an elderly man with acute or convalescent COVID-19.

This clone turned up a few times. The rearrangement joins TRBV28 to TRBJ1-2; 7 nucleotides line up with TRBD1. CDR1 is MDHEN, CDR2 SYDVKM, per germline. The junction had 13 bases not matched to a gene; V was cut back by 6 bases and J by 6 bases. This CDR3 spans 15 amino acids. CDR3 DNA sequence: TGTGCCAGCAGGTACCAGGGGGGCGGGACTCATGGCTACACCTTC. The encoded protein is CASRYQGGGTHGYTF.

The rearrangement joins TRBV7-6 to TRBJ2-7; TRBD2 aligns across 13 bases. V was clipped by 1 base and J by 2 bases; unmatched bases: 2. This CDR3 region has 16 residues. Germline V gene lookup returns CDR1 SGHVS and CDR2 FNYEAQ. CDR3: CASSLVGTSGAYEQYF. In DNA form, the CDR3 reads TGTGCCAGCAGCTTAGTAGGGACTAGCGGGGCCTACGAGCAGTACTTC.

This clone was seen more than once but under ten times. The rearrangement joins TRBV6-2 or TRBV6-3 to TRBJ2-5; 9 bases agree with TRBD2. Trimming at V came to 2 bases and at J to 5 bases, leaving 9 bases not matched to a gene. The germline CDR1 and CDR2 sequences are MNHEY and SVGEGT. This CDR3 is 16 amino acids long. CDR3 region: CASSYGGLALRETQYF. For the CDR3, the DNA is TGTGCCAGCAGTTACGGGGGACTAGCTCTTAGGGAGACCCAGTACTTC.

The rearrangement uses TRBV25-1 and TRBJ2-6; 8 nucleotides match TRBD1. The J segment lost 1 base and the V segment lost 5 bases, leaving 1 base of the junction unmatched. Germline values: CDR1 MGHDK, CDR2 SYGVNS. The CDR3 totals 15 residues. This chain's CDR3 is CASSRQGSGANVLTF. The DNA of the CDR3 is TGTGCCAGCAGTAGACAGGGGTCTGGGGCCAACGTCCTGACTTTC.

V is TRBV3-1 (or the pseudogene TRBV3-2) and J is TRBJ1-5; perhaps TRBD1 as D (5 bases). Germline V CDR1 and CDR2: LGHDT, YNNKEL (reference sequence). V gave up 4 bases and J gave up 4 bases, with 17 bases separating them. The CDR3 consists of 16 residues. CDR3 residues: CASSRGGDGSNQPQHF. In DNA, the CDR3 is TGTGCCAGCAGCCGCGGGGGGGACGGCTCTAATCAGCCCCAGCATTTT.

The DNA of the CDR3 is TGTGCCATCAGTAGTGCGACAGGGAGCAATCAGCCCCAGCATTTT. This encodes CAISSATGSNQPQHF. V gene TRBV10-3 combines with J gene TRBJ1-5; 7 bases fit TRBD1. From germline, CDR1 is ENHRY and CDR2 SYGVKD. The CDR3 has 15 residues. V lost 5 bases, J lost 1 base, and 5 bases stayed unmatched.

The chain combines TRBV4-3 with TRBJ1-1; D is undetermined. The V and J ends lost 5 bases and 1 base respectively, with 11 bases between them. The CDR3 consists of 14 residues. CDR1 LGHNA and CDR2 YSLEER come from the germline V gene. The CDR3, as DNA: TGCGCCAGCAGCGTCGAGGAGAAGAACACTGAAGCTTTCTTT. This gives the protein CASSVEEKNTEAFF.

This rearrangement joins TRBV30 to TRBJ2-7; the D gene is possibly TRBD1 (7 bases). Trimming pared 8 bases from V and 1 base from J, leaving 15 bases between. The V gene's germline CDR1 is GTSNPN and CDR2 SVGIG (reference sequence). The CDR3 contains 13 residues. The CDR3 coding sequence is TGTGCCCGCCGTCAGGGGGGTTCCTACGAGCAGTACTTC. Residues: CARRQGGSYEQYF.

The genes are TRBV27 and TRBJ2-1; 9 bases match TRBD1. V was pared by 5 bases and J by 4 bases, with 9 bases of the junction left unmatched. The CDR3 length is 16 residues. CDR1 is MNHEY, CDR2 SMNVEV, per germline (reference sequence). The CDR3 DNA is TGTGCCAGCAGTCCCCGGGACAGGGTGGTGTACAATGAGCAGTTCTTC. Encoded protein: CASSPRDRVVYNEQFF.

The chain couples TRBV3-1 (or the pseudogene TRBV3-2) to TRBJ1-1, with D tentatively TRBD1 (5 bases). The ends were cut back, 5 bases at V and 1 base at J, with 11 bases in the middle. The germline V gene has CDR1 LGHDT and CDR2 YNNKEL (reference sequence). CDR3 length equals 14 residues. Here the CDR3 reads CASSEVGGNTEAFF. The CDR3 DNA reads as TGTGCCAGCAGCGAAGTCGGGGGGAACACTGAAGCTTTCTTT.

This clone has a handful of counts. The junction shows a germline mismatch at one end, possibly a read error. The chain recombines TRBV11-2 with TRBJ2-7; the D is unclear. This CDR3 spans 11 amino acids. Germline V gives CDR1 SGHAT, CDR2 FQNNGV. The CDR3 loop reads CASSSYGLRDF. CDR3 nucleotides: TGTGCCAGCAGCTCCTATGGCCTTCGGGACTTC.

The CDR3 here is CASSLNHAAEAFF. In DNA, the CDR3 is TGTGCCAGCAGCTTGAATCATGCAGCTGAAGCTTTCTTT. The chain recombines TRBV5-5 with TRBJ1-1; D remains unclear. This CDR3 is 13 amino acids long. From germline, CDR1 is SGHKS and CDR2 YYEKEE (reference sequence). Trimming took 1 base from V and 6 from J, leaving 10 bases between them. The variable domain in full, completed from reference TRBV5-5 and TRBJ1-1, reads DAGVTQSPTHLIKTRGQQVTLRCSPISGHKSVSWYQQVLGQGPQFIFQYYEKEERGRGNFPDRFSARQFPNYSSELNVNALLLGDSALYLCASSLNHAAEAFFGQGTRLTVV.

V usage is TRBV11-3 and J usage is TRBJ2-2, with 9 bases that match TRBD2. This CDR3 has 18 amino acids. V was pared by 5 bases and J by 0 bases, with 10 bases of the junction left unmatched. Germline CDR1 and CDR2: SGHNT and YENEEA. CDR3 sequence reads: CASSGGTSRISNTGELFF. The CDR3 bases are TGTGCCAGCAGCGGAGGGACTAGCAGAATCTCGAACACCGGGGAGCTGTTTTTT.

The rearrangement joins TRBV28 to TRBJ1-4; possibly TRBD1 for D (6 bases). V was shortened by 6 bases and J by 2 bases, with 19 bases between the two germline ends. The CDR3 extends over 17 amino acids. Germline V gene sequence: CDR1 MDHEN, CDR2 SYDVKM. The DNA for the CDR3 is TGTGCCAGCAGGACAGGTTTTAGATTTGGCACTAATGAAAAACTGTTTTTT. The encoded protein is CASRTGFRFGTNEKLFF.

The chain employs TRBV11-2 and TRBJ1-5; D not resolved. Trimming left V 3 bases short and J 4 bases short, with 7 bases between. CDR1 and CDR2 (germline): SGHAT, FQNNGV. CDR3 length equals 13 residues. The CDR3: CASSLALNQPQHF. In DNA, the CDR3 is TGTGCCAGCAGCTTGGCCCTTAATCAGCCCCAGCATTTT.

The genes are TRBV30 and TRBJ1-2; D gene uncertain. Per germline, CDR1 GTSNPN and CDR2 SVGIG (reference sequence). V lost 1 base to trimming and J lost 0 bases, with 12 bases between them. The CDR3 covers 15 residues. The DNA for the CDR3 is TGTGCCTGGAGTGCCCCATCCGGGTCTAACTATGGCTACACCTTC. Its protein is CAWSAPSGSNYGYTF.

In its sample, this clone was seen a few times. The chain joins TRBV6-6 to TRBJ2-7, with 9 bases fitting TRBD1. This CDR3 has 15 amino acids. From germline, CDR1 is MNHNY and CDR2 SVGAGI (reference sequence). V shed 6 bases and J 3 bases; nucleotides not matched to a gene: 9. CDR3 nucleotides: TGTGCCAGCAGGAGAGCGGGACAGGGCGACTACGAGCAGTACTTC. This sequence encodes CASRRAGQGDYEQYF.

The chain uses TRBV7-2 and TRBJ2-1; 9 nucleotides align to TRBD1. V lost 4 bases to trimming and J lost 6 bases; unmatched junction nucleotides: 7. In germline, CDR1 is SGHTA, CDR2 FQGNSA. This CDR3 contains 15 residues. The CDR3, as DNA: TGTGCCAGCAGCTCCTACCGGGACAGGGTCAATGAGCAGTTCTTC. Translation gives CASSSYRDRVNEQFF.

This clone was seen a handful of times. The chain combines TRBV12-5 with TRBJ1-1; D is uncertain. Trimming took 0 bases from V and 2 from J, leaving 7 bases between them. The CDR3 contains 14 residues. Germline loops: CDR1 LGHNT, CDR2 FRNRAP. This chain's CDR3 is CASGLVPGNTEAFF. The CDR3, as DNA: TGTGCTAGTGGTTTGGTACCGGGAAACACTGAAGCTTTCTTT.

This chain links TRBV12-3 or TRBV12-4 with TRBJ2-3; D ambiguous. There are 12 residues in the CDR3. V lost 5 bases and J 0 bases, leaving 3 bases between the germline ends. The CDR3 nucleotides are TGTGCCAGCAGTACTAGCACAGATACGCAGTATTTT. Residues: CASSTSTDTQYF.

V gene TRBV18 combines with J gene TRBJ1-2; D ambiguous. Trimming shortened V by 0 bases and J by 0 bases, and 11 bases separated the two germline ends. The CDR3 extends over 16 amino acids. CDR1 is KGHSH and CDR2 is LQKENI in the germline V gene. CDR3 nucleotide sequence: TGTGCCAGCTCACCACCGAGGGTACAGTCTAACTATGGCTACACCTTC. This translates into CASSPPRVQSNYGYTF. The variable domain in full, completed from reference TRBV18 and TRBJ1-2, reads NAGVMQNPRHLVRRRGQEARLRCSPMKGHSHVYWYRQLPEEGLKFMVYLQKENIIDESGMPKERFSAEFPKEGPSILRIQQVVRGDSAAYFCASSPPRVQSNYGYTFGSGTRLTVV.

The chain couples TRBV5-4 to TRBJ1-5; a possible D gene is TRBD1 (6 bases). V dropped 3 bases and J dropped 0 bases, with 19 bases sitting between them. Germline-derived CDR1 and CDR2 are SGHNT and YYREEE (reference sequence). The CDR3 has 18 amino acids. DNA of the CDR3: TGTGCCAGCAGCTACGGGACCGGGACAAGGAATAGCAATCAGCCCCAGCATTTT. Amino acids: CASSYGTGTRNSNQPQHF. Combining the CDR3 with reference TRBV5-4 and TRBJ1-5 gives the whole variable domain ETGVTQSPTHLIKTRGQQVTLRCSSQSGHNTVSWYQQALGQGPQFIFQYYREEENGRGNFPPRFSGLQFPNYSSELNVNALELDDSALYLCASSYGTGTRNSNQPQHFGDGTRLSIL.